The 10 T cell receptor beta chains listed next were all sequenced from one sample in a study of vaccination effects on CD4 cells after COVID-19. Sequencing used immunoSEQ multiplex PCR; TCRdb keeps in-frame clones, though not all of them. The sample lists 35,000 to 55,000 clones, about three quarters occurring once. Antigens of these TCRs are unknown. Sequencing was preceded by expansion of antigen-specific CD4+ T cells with viral peptide pools in the ViraFEST assay. Culture lasted over 9 days before CD4+ T cell isolation. Confirmation by PCR established that the person had SARS-CoV-2 infection between March and December 2020. Sequenced material: CD4+ T cells from PBMCs cultured with a peptide pool, taken before COVID-19 vaccination. Source of these receptors: a human donor who had a prior SARS-CoV-2 infection.

This clone has a count of ten or more. The V and J genes are TRBV18 and TRBJ1-2; D gene ambiguous. Trimming pared 8 bases from V and 7 bases from J, leaving 17 bases between. CDR1 is KGHSH, CDR2 LQKENI, per germline. There are 13 residues in the CDR3. The CDR3 loop is CASHNDPVGGYTF. The DNA of the CDR3 is TGTGCCAGCCATAACGACCCGGTGGGTGGCTACACCTTC.

This clone was detected a few times. This sequence joins TRBV24-1 and TRBJ2-1; D may be TRBD2 (5 bases). V was trimmed by 4 bases and J by 7 bases, leaving 7 bases between them. Germline V gene lookup returns CDR1 KGHDR and CDR2 SFDVKD. CDR3 length equals 12 residues. The CDR3 bases are TGTGCCACCAGTGAGAGGGAAAATGAGCAGTTCTTC. Its translation is CATSERENEQFF.

The V gene is TRBV7-9, the J gene TRBJ2-3; tentatively, D is TRBD1 (5 bases). Germline loops: CDR1 SEHNR, CDR2 FQNEAQ (reference sequence). Trimming left V 6 bases short and J 0 bases short, with 13 bases between. The CDR3 runs 15 residues. The CDR3 sequence: CASSRIRASTDTQYF. CDR3 sequence (DNA): TGTGCCAGCAGTCGAATCAGGGCCAGCACAGATACGCAGTATTTT.

CDR3 bases: TGTGCCAGCAGCTTTCTAGCGGGGTACAATGAGCAGTTCTTC. Translation gives CASSFLAGYNEQFF. The gene calls are TRBV7-2 and TRBJ2-1, with 9 bases that match TRBD2. The CDR3 extends over 14 amino acids. Germline CDR1 reads SGHTA; CDR2 reads FQGNSA. J gave up 4 bases and V 3 bases, and 1 base lay outside the gene matches.

V gene TRBV7-2 combines with J gene TRBJ2-4, with D perhaps matching TRBD2 (6 bases). V was trimmed by 0 bases and J by 6 bases, leaving 9 bases between them. CDR1 is SGHTA and CDR2 is FQGNSA in the germline V gene. This CDR3 comprises 14 residues. CDR3 DNA: TGTGCCAGCAGCTTAGCCGGGAGCTTAAACATTCAGTACTTC. Protein sequence: CASSLAGSLNIQYF.

The chain has TRBV2 and TRBJ1-1, with D possibly being TRBD1 (5 bases). CDR1 is SNHLY and CDR2 is FYNNEI in the germline V gene. The CDR3 consists of 14 residues. V lost 10 bases, J lost 1 base, and 16 bases lay in between. The CDR3 bases are TGTGCCACAAGATTACAGGTTCAGAACACTGAAGCTTTCTTT. Translation gives CATRLQVQNTEAFF.

This clone was counted a single time. The J gene is TRBJ2-3, the V gene TRBV5-1; 11 bases line up with TRBD2. Germline assignment: CDR1 SGHRS and CDR2 YFSETQ. This CDR3 is 16 amino acids long. The V and J ends lost 3 bases and 8 bases, in that order; junction bases with no gene match: 11. This CDR3 reads CASSYGELAGVRTQYF. CDR3 nucleotides: TGCGCCAGCAGCTATGGGGAACTAGCGGGGGTCCGTACGCAGTATTTT.

A few counts support this clone. The chain has TRBV7-2 and TRBJ1-5, with a possible D match to TRBD1 (5 bases). CDR1 SGHTA and CDR2 FQGNSA come from the germline V gene. V dropped 3 bases and J dropped 3 bases, with 12 bases sitting between them. This CDR3 has 15 amino acids. The CDR3 sequence: CASSFSGTNNQPQHF. The CDR3 nucleotides read TGTGCCAGCAGCTTTTCCGGGACGAACAATCAGCCCCAGCATTTT.

This sequence joins TRBV4-1 and TRBJ2-7, with 7 bases matching TRBD2. The CDR3 sequence is 14 residues long. The J segment lost 4 bases and the V segment lost 0 bases, leaving 3 bases of the junction unmatched. The V gene's germline CDR1 is MGHRA and CDR2 YSYEKL. The CDR3 DNA reads as TGCGCCAGCAGCCAAGAGGGAGGGAAATACGAGCAGTACTTC. It encodes CASSQEGGKYEQYF.

This clone has only a few counts. This chain links TRBV24-1 with TRBJ1-1; D call uncertain. Germline-derived CDR1 and CDR2 are KGHDR and SFDVKD. The CDR3 sequence is 13 residues long. Trimming removed 5 bases at V and 4 bases at J, with 10 bases between. This chain's CDR3 is CATSAGDRTEAFF. CDR3 nucleotides: TGTGCCACCAGTGCGGGCGATCGCACTGAAGCTTTCTTT.